The 14 T cell receptor beta chains below were found in one sample sequenced in a study of blood T cell repertoires in COVID-19. Measured with immunoSEQ multiplex PCR; TCRdb has only the in-frame clones, and not every one. In the table there are 140,000 to 150,000 clones, 70% to 85% of which are singletons. Sequencing used peripheral blood. The receptors shown here come from a man in his fifties or sixties with active or convalescent COVID-19.

The chain employs TRBV6-2 or TRBV6-3 and TRBJ1-2; D unresolved. The ends were cut back, 0 bases at V and 4 bases at J, with 12 bases in the middle. Germline V lookup: CDR1 MNHEY, CDR2 SVGEGT. This CDR3 is 15 amino acids long. The chain's CDR3 is CASSYSTAQIYGYTF. As DNA, the CDR3 is TGTGCCAGCAGTTACTCCACAGCACAGATCTATGGCTACACCTTC.

The J gene is TRBJ2-3, the V gene TRBV10-3, with a weak D call TRBD1 (8 bases). This CDR3 spans 18 amino acids. CDR1 and CDR2 from the germline V gene are ENHRY and SYGVKD. Trimming pared 4 bases from V and 4 bases from J, leaving 24 bases between. CDR3 residues: CAISGWVETGEGPDTQYF. CDR3 bases: TGTGCCATCAGTGGATGGGTGGAGACAGGGGAGGGACCAGATACGCAGTATTTT.

This clone was seen a single time. The chain combines TRBV27 with TRBJ2-2; D is perhaps TRBD1 (6 bases). The germline gives CDR1 MNHEY, CDR2 SMNVEV (reference sequence). This CDR3 spans 15 amino acids. The germline V and J ends were trimmed by 2 bases and 6 bases, with 13 bases remaining between them. DNA for the CDR3: TGTGCCAGCAGTTTAGAGTGGGGGCTTCCCGGGGAGCTGTTTTTT. Translating gives CASSLEWGLPGELFF.

The chain has TRBV7-9 and TRBJ2-5, with 9 bases fitting TRBD2. J gave up 5 bases and V 6 bases, and 13 bases lay outside the gene matches. Germline-derived CDR1 and CDR2 are SEHNR and FQNEAQ (reference sequence). The CDR3 has 16 residues. The CDR3 sequence is CASSPSGGRSGETQYF. The CDR3 DNA sequence: TGTGCCAGCAGTCCAAGCGGGGGGAGGAGCGGCGAGACCCAGTACTTC.

V usage is TRBV5-1 and J usage is TRBJ2-5; a weak D match, TRBD1 (6 bases). Germline V CDR1 and CDR2: SGHRS, YFSETQ. The CDR3 consists of 16 residues. The V gene lost 0 bases and the J gene lost 2 bases, with 14 bases spanning the gap. CDR3 sequence: CASSLVVGAQQETQYF. The CDR3, as DNA: TGCGCCAGCAGCTTGGTGGTGGGGGCCCAACAAGAGACCCAGTACTTC. Full variable domain (missing parts from reference TRBV5-1 and TRBJ2-5): KAGVTQTPRYLIKTRGQQVTLSCSPISGHRSVSWYQQTPGQGLQFLFEYFSETQRNKGNFPGRFSGRQFSNSRSEMNVSTLELGDSALYLCASSLVVGAQQETQYFGPGTRLLVL.

J is TRBJ1-5 and V is TRBV2, with D tentatively TRBD1 (6 bases). V lost 7 bases, J lost 0 bases, and 7 bases lay in between. In germline, CDR1 is SNHLY, CDR2 FYNNEI. CDR3 size: 13 residues. CDR3 sequence (DNA): TGTGCCAGCAACAGGGTTAGCAATCAGCCCCAGCATTTT. Protein sequence: CASNRVSNQPQHF.

The sample holds one count of this clone. The rearrangement joins TRBV21-1 to TRBJ1-5; the D call of TRBD1 is as the table states it, not checked on the DNA. TRBV21-1 is given as a pseudogene. The CDR3 consists of 14 residues. CDR3 sequence: CASRSRQGCKPQHF. The CDR3 DNA is TGTGCCAGCAGATCCCGACAGGGATGTAAGCCCCAGCATTTT.

The V and J genes are TRBV10-2 and TRBJ2-1; no definite D call. The CDR3 totals 15 residues. CDR1 and CDR2 (germline): WSHSY, SAAADI. Trimming removed 8 bases at V and 0 bases at J, with 14 bases between. This chain's CDR3 is CASVTGLSSYNEQFF. The CDR3 DNA reads as TGCGCCAGCGTAACCGGGTTAAGCTCCTACAATGAGCAGTTCTTC.

Here the CDR3 DNA reads TGCGCCAGCAGCTTGGGGGCAGGGGTCGGCACCGGGGAGCTGTTTTTT. Its translation: CASSLGAGVGTGELFF. This chain connects TRBV5-1 to TRBJ2-2, with D perhaps TRBD1 (6 bases). This CDR3 contains 16 residues. Germline V gene data show CDR1 as SGHRS and CDR2 as YFSETQ. V dropped 0 bases and J dropped 4 bases, with 13 bases sitting between them.

The rearrangement links TRBV14 to TRBJ1-1; a possible D gene is TRBD1 (5 bases). V shed 0 bases and J shed 5 bases, with 13 bases lying between them. This CDR3 spans 15 amino acids. Germline V CDR1 and CDR2: SGHDN, FVKESK. The CDR3 region is CASSQEWGVGTEAFF. For the CDR3, the DNA is TGTGCCAGCAGCCAAGAATGGGGGGTCGGGACTGAAGCTTTCTTT.

The chain uses TRBV9 and TRBJ1-1, with D unresolved. V was shortened by 5 bases and J by 2 bases, with 13 bases between the two germline ends. Per the germline V gene, CDR1 is SGDLS and CDR2 is YYNGEE. The CDR3 is 14 residues long. CDR3: CASSLAGRNTEAFF. In DNA, the CDR3 is TGTGCCAGCAGTCTCGCAGGTAGAAACACTGAAGCTTTCTTT.

The rearrangement links TRBV27 to TRBJ2-3; 9 bases align to TRBD2. The CDR3 is made up of 17 amino acids. The V and J ends lost 1 base and 2 bases, in that order; junction bases with no gene match: 7. Germline CDR1 MNHEY, CDR2 SMNVEV (reference sequence). The CDR3 nucleotides read TGTGCCAGCAGTTTATGGCCAGCGGGAGGATACACAGATACGCAGTATTTT. Translation: CASSLWPAGGYTDTQYF.

This chain joins TRBV7-2 and TRBJ2-3, with a tentative D call TRBD2 (7 bases). Germline loops: CDR1 SGHTA, CDR2 FQGNSA. The length of the CDR3 is 17 residues. V shed 4 bases and J shed 3 bases, with 20 bases lying between them. Here the CDR3 reads CASSSAGGGPKTDTQYF. CDR3 sequence (DNA): TGTGCCAGCAGCTCGGCGGGCGGGGGCCCAAAAACAGATACGCAGTATTTT.

V is TRBV9 and J is TRBJ1-1; D uncertain. V dropped 2 bases and J dropped 4 bases, with 12 bases sitting between them. Germline V gene sequence: CDR1 SGDLS, CDR2 YYNGEE. This CDR3 region has 14 residues. The CDR3, as DNA: TGTGCCAGCAGCGTGTGGAGGGCGGGCACTGAAGCTTTCTTT. Translated, it gives CASSVWRAGTEAFF.